The 12 T cell receptor beta chains reported below all come from one sample, sequenced in a study of PD-L1 blockade in urothelial cancer (dated by TCRdb to about 2017). Receptor amplification or capture employed the immunoSEQ multiplex PCR assay. TCRdb's version of the immuneACCESS table is confined to in-frame rearrangements and falls short of the full clone set. An unresolved V gene accounts for under half of the shortfall where checked; the remainder is of unknown origin. The sample yields tens of thousands of clones; less than 95% were counted once. The biggest ten clones account for about 7.3% of the sample. Sample time point, as interpreted from the label and publication: peripheral blood 6 weeks after treatment start. Sequencing used PBMCs, obtained around atezolizumab (anti-PD-L1) treatment. These receptors all stem from a man between 65 and 85 years old with urothelial cancer.

This chain connects TRBV7-9 to TRBJ1-1, with D maybe TRBD1 (6 bases). This CDR3 is built from 15 residues. CDR1 is SEHNR and CDR2 is FQNEAQ in the germline V gene (reference sequence). V lost 1 base, J lost 4 bases, and 13 bases lay in between. The CDR3 region has the DNA TGTGCCAGCAGCTTAGGCTCCCAGGGGACCACTGAAGCTTTCTTT. Protein product: CASSLGSQGTTEAFF. The full variable domain, in which reference TRBV7-9 and TRBJ1-1 provide the parts outside the CDR3, is DTGVSQNPRHKITKRGQNVTFRCDPISEHNRLYWYRQTLGQGPEFLTYFQNEAQLEKSRLLSDRFSAERPKGSFSTLEIQRTEQGDSAMYLCASSLGSQGTTEAFFGQGTRLTVV.

The CDR3 coding sequence is TGTGCCAGCAGCCTCACAACAGGGGTGAACACTGAAGCTTTCTTT. This codes for CASSLTTGVNTEAFF. The rearrangement uses TRBV5-4 and TRBJ1-1; TRBD1 aligns across 7 bases. This CDR3 contains 15 residues. Per germline, CDR1 SGHNT and CDR2 YYREEE (reference sequence). V trimming: 4 bases; J trimming: 0 bases; junction bases outside the gene matches: 6.

This clone has only one observation. The chain uses TRBV5-1 and TRBJ2-7, with a tentative D call TRBD1 (6 bases). Germline CDR1 and CDR2: SGHRS and YFSETQ. The CDR3 consists of 14 residues. Trimming cost V 5 bases and J 2 bases, with 14 bases left between them. The CDR3 spells CASSPTGQTYEQYF. The CDR3 DNA reads TGCGCCAGCAGTCCAACAGGGCAGACCTACGAGCAGTACTTC.

The chain joins TRBV7-8 to TRBJ2-5; D is possibly TRBD1 (5 bases). Trimming stripped 5 bases from V and 5 bases from J, with 18 bases between. Germline V CDR1 and CDR2: SGHVS, FQNEAQ. This CDR3 is 15 amino acids long. The CDR3: CASSLLAGYLETQYF. The CDR3 coding sequence is TGTGCCAGCAGCCTGCTTGCAGGGTATTTGGAGACCCAGTACTTC.

V gene TRBV18 combines with J gene TRBJ2-6; TRBD1 matches at 9 bases. Per the germline V gene, CDR1 is KGHSH and CDR2 is LQKENI. The V segment lost 3 bases and the J segment 2 bases; nucleotides outside the gene matches: 11. This CDR3 is 19 amino acids long. CDR3 region: CASSPLVGQGLTGANVLTF. CDR3 DNA: TGTGCCAGCTCACCTCTTGTGGGACAGGGATTGACTGGGGCCAACGTCCTGACTTTC.

The chain combines TRBV27 with TRBJ2-4; the D gene is possibly TRBD2 (6 bases). With 3 bases removed from V and 4 bases from J, the gap between germline ends came to 22 bases. This CDR3 has 18 residues. Germline CDR1 and CDR2: MNHEY and SMNVEV (reference sequence). CDR3 sequence: CASSFFPFDSAGKNIQYF. As DNA, the CDR3 is TGTGCCAGCAGTTTTTTCCCCTTCGACTCGGCGGGGAAAAACATTCAGTACTTC.

CDR3 sequence (DNA): TGTGCCAGCAGCTTGGAGACAGGGGTGAACACTGAAGCTTTCTTT. The encoded protein is CASSLETGVNTEAFF. The V and J genes are TRBV5-4 and TRBJ1-1, with 8 bases fitting TRBD1. Germline CDR1 reads SGHNT; CDR2 reads YYREEE (reference sequence). With V trimmed by 0 bases and J by 0 bases, 1 base remained unmatched. There are 15 residues in the CDR3.

The chain links TRBV7-9 to TRBJ2-3; no reliable D call. The germline V and J ends were trimmed by 6 bases and 5 bases, with 9 bases remaining between them. The CDR3 is 12 residues long. Germline lookup yields CDR1 SEHNR and CDR2 FQNEAQ (reference sequence). The CDR3 region is CASSWYRDTQYF. CDR3 DNA: TGTGCCAGCAGTTGGTACAGAGATACGCAGTATTTT.

The J gene is TRBJ1-2, the V gene TRBV5-1, with D possibly matching TRBD1 (6 bases). The V gene's germline CDR1 is SGHRS and CDR2 YFSETQ. V shed 0 bases and J shed 8 bases, with 17 bases lying between them. This CDR3 has 15 residues. CDR3 residues: CASSLAIQGTMGYTF. CDR3 in DNA: TGCGCCAGCAGCTTGGCGATACAGGGTACAATGGGCTACACCTTC. The entire variable domain, with the rest obtained from reference TRBV5-1 and TRBJ1-2, is as follows: KAGVTQTPRYLIKTRGQQVTLSCSPISGHRSVSWYQQTPGQGLQFLFEYFSETQRNKGNFPGRFSGRQFSNSRSEMNVSTLELGDSALYLCASSLAIQGTMGYTFGSGTRLTVV.

The CDR3 reads CASSARFYNEQFF. CDR3 bases: TGTGCCAGCAGTGCCAGATTTTACAATGAGCAGTTCTTC. The V call is TRBV2, the J call TRBJ2-1; D remains unclear. Per germline, CDR1 SNHLY and CDR2 FYNNEI. The germline V and J ends were trimmed by 4 bases and 4 bases, with 8 bases remaining between them. The CDR3 covers 13 residues.

The chain links TRBV30 to TRBJ2-5; D possibly corresponds to TRBD2 (6 bases). V gave up 4 bases and J gave up 2 bases, with 14 bases separating them. This CDR3 comprises 14 residues. CDR1 is GTSNPN and CDR2 is SVGIG in the germline V gene (reference sequence). CDR3 sequence reads: CAWNTRRGQETQYF. The CDR3 coding sequence is TGTGCCTGGAACACTCGACGGGGGCAAGAGACCCAGTACTTC.

This chain links TRBV27 with TRBJ2-3, with 7 bases matching TRBD2. The CDR3 runs to 10 residues. CDR1 and CDR2 from the germline V gene are MNHEY and SMNVEV (reference sequence). Germline trimming cut 8 bases from V and 8 bases from J; bases unmatched to any gene: 1. The chain's CDR3 is CASGGGTQYF. The CDR3 DNA sequence: TGTGCCAGCGGGGGGGGTACGCAGTATTTT.